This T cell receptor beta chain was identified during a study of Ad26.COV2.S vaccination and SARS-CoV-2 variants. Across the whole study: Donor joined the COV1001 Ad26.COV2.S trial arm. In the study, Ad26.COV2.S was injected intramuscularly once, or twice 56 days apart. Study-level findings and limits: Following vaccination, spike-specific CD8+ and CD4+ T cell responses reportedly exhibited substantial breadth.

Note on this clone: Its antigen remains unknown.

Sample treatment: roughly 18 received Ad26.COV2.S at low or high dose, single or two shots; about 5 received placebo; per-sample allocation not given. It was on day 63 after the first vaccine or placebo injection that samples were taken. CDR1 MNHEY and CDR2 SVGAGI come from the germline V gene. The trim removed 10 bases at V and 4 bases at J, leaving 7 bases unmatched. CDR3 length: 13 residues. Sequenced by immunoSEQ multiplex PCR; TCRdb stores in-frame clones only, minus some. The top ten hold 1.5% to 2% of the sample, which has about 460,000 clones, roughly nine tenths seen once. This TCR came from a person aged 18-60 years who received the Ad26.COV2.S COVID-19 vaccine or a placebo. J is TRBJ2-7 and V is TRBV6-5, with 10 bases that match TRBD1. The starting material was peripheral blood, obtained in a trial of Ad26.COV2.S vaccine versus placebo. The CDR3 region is CAISRDRGYEQYF. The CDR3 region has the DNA TGTGCCATCAGCCGGGACAGGGGTTACGAGCAGTACTTC.